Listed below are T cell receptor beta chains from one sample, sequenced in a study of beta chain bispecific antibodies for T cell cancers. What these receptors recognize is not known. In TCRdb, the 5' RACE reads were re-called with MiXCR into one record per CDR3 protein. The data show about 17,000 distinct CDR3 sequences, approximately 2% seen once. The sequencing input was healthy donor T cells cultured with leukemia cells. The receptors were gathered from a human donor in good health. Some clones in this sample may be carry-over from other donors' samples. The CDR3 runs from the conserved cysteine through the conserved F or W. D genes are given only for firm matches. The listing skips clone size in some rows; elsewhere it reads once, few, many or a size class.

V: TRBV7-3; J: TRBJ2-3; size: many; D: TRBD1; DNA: TGTGCCAGCAGCCTAGACAGGGTGCAAGATACGCAGTATTTT; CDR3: CASSLDRVQDTQYF
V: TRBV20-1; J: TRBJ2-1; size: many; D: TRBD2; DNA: TGCAGTGCGCCTCAAGGGACTAGCGGGGACTACAATGAGCAGTTCTTC; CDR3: CSAPQGTSGDYNEQFF
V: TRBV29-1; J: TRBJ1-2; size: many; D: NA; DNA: TGCAGCTTTTCCTCTTCAGGGGCCTATGGCTACACCTTC; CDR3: CSFSSSGAYGYTF
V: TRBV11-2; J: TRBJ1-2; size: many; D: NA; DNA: TGTGCCAGCAGCTCCCTCCAAAGTTTAGCGAGTGGCTACACCTTC; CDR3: CASSSLQSLASGYTF
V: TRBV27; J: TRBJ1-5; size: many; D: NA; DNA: TGTGCCAGCAGTTTAGGGGCTCGGGAGCCCCAGCATTTT; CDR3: CASSLGAREPQHF
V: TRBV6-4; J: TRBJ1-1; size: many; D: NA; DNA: TGTGCCAGCGGGGAACAACCGGGCACTGAAGCTTTCTTT; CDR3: CASGEQPGTEAFF
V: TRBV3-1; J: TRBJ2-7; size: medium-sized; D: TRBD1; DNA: TGTGCCAGCAGCCACCCCACGAAGACAGGGTCCTACGAGCAGTACTTC; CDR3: CASSHPTKTGSYEQYF
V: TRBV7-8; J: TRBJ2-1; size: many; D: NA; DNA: TGTGCCAGCAGGCCGCAGGGGAGGGAGCCTTACAATGAGCAGTTCTTC; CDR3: CASRPQGREPYNEQFF
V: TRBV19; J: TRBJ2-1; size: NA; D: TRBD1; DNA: TGTGCCAGTAGCGACAGGGTATACAATGAGCAGTTCTTC; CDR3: CASSDRVYNEQFF
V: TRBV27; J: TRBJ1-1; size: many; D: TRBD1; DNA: TGTGCCAGCAGTCGGGACAGGGAAATTAACACTGAAGCTTTCTTT; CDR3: CASSRDREINTEAFF
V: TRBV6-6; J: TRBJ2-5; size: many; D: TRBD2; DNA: TGTGCCAGCAGTCAAAGCGGGGGGGGAGAGACCCAGTACTTC; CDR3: CASSQSGGGETQYF
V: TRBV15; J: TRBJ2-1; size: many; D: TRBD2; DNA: TGTGCCACCAGCAGAGCCCTCTATAGCGGGGGGGCGGGTAATGAGCAGTTCTTC; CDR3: CATSRALYSGGAGNEQFF
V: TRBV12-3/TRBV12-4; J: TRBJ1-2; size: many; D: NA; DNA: TGTGCCAGCACCTACTCCCTCAGCAGGGCGGAAGTTGGCTACACCTTC; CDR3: CASTYSLSRAEVGYTF
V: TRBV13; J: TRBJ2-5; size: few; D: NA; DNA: TGTGCCAGCAGCTACTGGGGGACTGGGGCAGAGACCCAGTACTTC; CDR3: CASSYWGTGAETQYF
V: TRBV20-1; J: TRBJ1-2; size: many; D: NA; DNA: TGCAGTGCTCCCGGAAGGACGGACACCTATGGCTACACCTTC; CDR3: CSAPGRTDTYGYTF
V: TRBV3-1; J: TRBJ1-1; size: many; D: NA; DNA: TGTGCCAGCAGCCCCCCCGGGGCGCGTAGCACTGAAGCTTTCTTT; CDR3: CASSPPGARSTEAFF
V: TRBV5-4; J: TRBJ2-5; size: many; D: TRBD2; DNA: TGTGCCAGCAGCAAGGGACTAGCCCAAGAGACCCAGTACTTC; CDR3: CASSKGLAQETQYF
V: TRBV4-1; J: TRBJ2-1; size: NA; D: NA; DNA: TGCGCCAGCAGCCAAGATCTGGACGGCTCCAATGAGCAGTTCTTC; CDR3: CASSQDLDGSNEQFF
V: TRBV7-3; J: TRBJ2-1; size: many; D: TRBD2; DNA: TGTGCCAGCAGCCCGCCCGGGGCGGGGGTCTACAATGAGCAGTTCTTC; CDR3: CASSPPGAGVYNEQFF
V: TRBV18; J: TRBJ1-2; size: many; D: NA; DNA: TGTGCCAGCTCACCTCCTCCGATATCATCTAACTATGGCTACACCTTC; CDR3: CASSPPPISSNYGYTF
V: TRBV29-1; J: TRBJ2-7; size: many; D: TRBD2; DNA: TGCAGCGTCCGCTGGGGGGGAGAGCAGTACTTC; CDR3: CSVRWGGEQYF
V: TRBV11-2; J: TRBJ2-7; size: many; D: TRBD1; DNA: TGTGCCAGCAGCTTAGATCTCGGACAGGGGGCCAGCGAGCAGTACTTC; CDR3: CASSLDLGQGASEQYF